Listed here are 28 T cell receptor beta chains from one sample, sequenced in a study of cytomegalovirus exposure and HLA in healthy donors. Profiled with immunoSEQ multiplex PCR; TCRdb holds only in-frame clones, not every one. The data contain roughly 100,000 clones, more than 85% of them singletons. Sample: PBMCs. These receptors all stem from a young woman in good health and CMV-seropositive.

The V call is TRBV7-8, the J call TRBJ1-6; D remains unclear. Germline assignment: CDR1 SGHVS and CDR2 FQNEAQ. Trimming left V 2 bases short and J 3 bases short, with 14 bases between. This CDR3 contains 17 residues. CDR3 nucleotides: TGTGCCAGCAGCTTATCCAAGCGAACCATCTATAATTCACCCCTCCACTTT. Encoded protein: CASSLSKRTIYNSPLHF. Drawing the rest from reference TRBV7-8 and TRBJ1-6, the complete variable domain is GAGVSQSPRYKVAKRGQDVALRCDPISGHVSLFWYQQALGQGPEFLTYFQNEAQLDKSGLPSDRFFAERPEGSVSTLKIQRTQQEDSAVYLCASSLSKRTIYNSPLHFGNGTRLTVT.

V gene TRBV7-9 combines with J gene TRBJ2-1; 10 nucleotides agree with TRBD2. The germline CDR1 and CDR2 sequences are SEHNR and FQNEAQ (reference sequence). There are 16 residues in the CDR3. Trimming removed 6 bases from V and 7 bases from J; junction bases left unmatched: 12. The CDR3 DNA follows: TGTGCCAGCAGGCCGTCCCTAGCGGGAGTTGGTAATGAGCAGTTCTTC. The encoded protein is CASRPSLAGVGNEQFF.

As concerns this clone: One end of the junction does not line up with germline, which may come from a read error. The chain joins TRBV11-2 to TRBJ1-2; D is possibly TRBD1 (6 bases). The CDR3 is 16 residues long. The germline V gene has CDR1 SGHAT and CDR2 FQNNGV. The CDR3 nucleotides read TGTGCCAGCAGCCTAGAAGGTACAGGGAGTCCCTATGGCTACACCTTC. It specifies CASSLEGTGSPYGYTF.

The chain uses TRBV5-1 and TRBJ2-2, with a possible D match to TRBD1 (5 bases). The germline V gene has CDR1 SGHRS and CDR2 YFSETQ. V was clipped by 1 base and J by 1 base, with 11 bases between them. CDR3 size: 16 residues. In nucleotides, the CDR3 is TGCGCCAGCAGCTTGTTGCCAGGGCAGAACACCGGGGAGCTGTTTTTT. The encoded protein is CASSLLPGQNTGELFF.

V gene TRBV7-6 combines with J gene TRBJ1-4; weak D call: TRBD1 (6 bases). CDR3 size: 18 residues. Germline-derived CDR1 and CDR2 are SGHVS and FNYEAQ. V lost 5 bases, J lost 0 bases, and 19 bases lay in between. This CDR3 reads CASSTITGPRTTNEKLFF. Written as DNA, the CDR3 is TGTGCCAGCAGCACCATAACAGGGCCAAGAACAACTAATGAAAAACTGTTTTTT.

The V gene is TRBV4-1, the J gene TRBJ2-3; weak D call: TRBD1 (6 bases). The CDR3 extends over 16 amino acids. Trimming took off 1 base at V and 5 bases at J, with 16 bases between the two ends. In germline, CDR1 is MGHRA, CDR2 YSYEKL. The CDR3 DNA sequence: TGCGCCAGCAGCCAAGGGGCCTTCGAGGGGGTAGATACGCAGTATTTT. It specifies CASSQGAFEGVDTQYF.

This clone was observed once. This chain connects TRBV6-5 to TRBJ1-3; no clear D gene. V lost 6 bases and J 10 bases, leaving 22 bases between the germline ends. Germline V lookup: CDR1 MNHEY, CDR2 SVGAGI. The CDR3 has 15 amino acids. In DNA form, the CDR3 reads TGTGCCAGCAGCAGGAACCCCGGGAATCGGAGGACCATATATTTT. Translating gives CASSRNPGNRRTIYF.

The genes are TRBV27 and TRBJ1-5; 7 nucleotides align to TRBD1. The CDR3 has 14 residues. V was pared by 2 bases and J by 4 bases, with 2 bases of the junction left unmatched. Germline values: CDR1 MNHEY, CDR2 SMNVEV (reference sequence). In DNA form, the CDR3 reads TGTGCCAGCAGTTTAAGGGGGCCAAATCAGCCCCAGCATTTT. Translating gives CASSLRGPNQPQHF.

Turning to this clone: This same CDR3 is encoded by further DNA sequences in the sample. The DNA for the CDR3 is TGTGCCAGCAGCTTAGAGGCGGGCTCCTACAATGAGCAGTTCTTC. Amino acid sequence: CASSLEAGSYNEQFF. The rearrangement joins TRBV11-2 to TRBJ2-1, with D possibly matching TRBD2 (5 bases). CDR1 SGHAT and CDR2 FQNNGV come from the germline V gene. The CDR3 contains 15 residues. The V end was cut by 0 bases, the J end by 0 bases, with 6 bases between.

This rearrangement joins TRBV2 to TRBJ2-7; D ambiguous. V gave up 6 bases and J gave up 6 bases, with 12 bases separating them. Germline V gene data show CDR1 as SNHLY and CDR2 as FYNNEI. This CDR3 comprises 12 residues. The CDR3 nucleotides are TGTGCCAGCAGCGCTGACACTTTCGAGCAGTACTTC. Translation: CASSADTFEQYF.

This chain connects TRBV11-2 to TRBJ1-2; D not certain. Trimming removed 1 base from V and 7 bases from J, with 16 bases in between. The CDR3 has 15 amino acids. CDR1 and CDR2 (germline): SGHAT, FQNNGV. The CDR3 sequence is CASSLVPRQAGGYTF. The DNA of the CDR3 is TGTGCCAGCAGCTTAGTTCCCCGCCAAGCGGGTGGCTACACCTTC.

The chain is built from TRBV2 and TRBJ2-2, with TRBD2 matching 7 bases. Germline lookup yields CDR1 SNHLY and CDR2 FYNNEI. Unmatched junction bases numbered 5, after V lost 4 bases and J lost 3 bases. This CDR3 is 15 amino acids long. The CDR3 region is CASSVGRVDTGELFF. The CDR3 nucleotides are TGTGCCAGCAGTGTGGGGAGGGTGGACACCGGGGAGCTGTTTTTT.

This sequence joins TRBV14 and TRBJ1-2; TRBD1 matches 7 bases. V lost 4 bases and J lost 2; bases outside the gene matches: 7. The CDR3 sequence is 15 residues long. Per germline, CDR1 SGHDN and CDR2 FVKESK. The CDR3 coding sequence is TGTGCCAGCAGCCCAGAGACAGGGTACAACTATGGCTACACCTTC. Translation gives CASSPETGYNYGYTF.

This clone is medium-sized in the sample. This chain uses TRBV6-4 with TRBJ2-1, with 8 bases matching TRBD2. Germline CDR1 reads MRHNA; CDR2 reads SNTAGT. J was trimmed by 8 bases and V by 5 bases; bases with no gene match: 11. There are 15 residues in the CDR3. For the CDR3, the DNA is TGTGCCAGCAGTCAAGCGGGGGACTCGGGAGATGAGCAGTTCTTC. Translation: CASSQAGDSGDEQFF.

The V gene is TRBV21-1, the J gene TRBJ1-5; TRBD1, the table's D call, was not compared with the DNA. TRBV21-1 is described as a pseudogene. This CDR3 region has 19 residues. The DNA for the CDR3 is TGTGCCAGCAGCCCCCACCCCCCGGACAGGGCCGGCGGCAATCAGCCCCAGCATTTT. Its translation is CASSPHPPDRAGGNQPQHF.

The chain employs TRBV5-1 and TRBJ2-1, with D possibly matching TRBD1 (6 bases). CDR1 is SGHRS, CDR2 YFSETQ, per germline. CDR3 length equals 15 residues. V was clipped by 2 bases and J by 6 bases, with 15 bases between them. DNA for the CDR3: TGCGCCAGCAGCTTTACAGGGCTCCCTCCCAATGAGCAGTTCTTC. Protein: CASSFTGLPPNEQFF.

The V and J genes are TRBV5-1 and TRBJ2-3; D possibly corresponds to TRBD1 (5 bases). The CDR3 extends over 14 amino acids. The V end was cut by 0 bases, the J end by 2 bases, with 7 bases between. Per germline, CDR1 SGHRS and CDR2 YFSETQ. Written as DNA, the CDR3 is TGCGCCAGCAGCTTGGAGGGGCCCACAGATACGCAGTATTTT. It encodes CASSLEGPTDTQYF. The variable domain in full, completed from reference TRBV5-1 and TRBJ2-3, reads KAGVTQTPRYLIKTRGQQVTLSCSPISGHRSVSWYQQTPGQGLQFLFEYFSETQRNKGNFPGRFSGRQFSNSRSEMNVSTLELGDSALYLCASSLEGPTDTQYFGPGTRLTVL.

The chain joins TRBV11-3 to TRBJ1-1, with a weak D call TRBD1 (5 bases). Germline V gives CDR1 SGHNT, CDR2 YENEEA. There are 12 residues in the CDR3. Trimming removed 4 bases from V and 5 bases from J, with 8 bases in between. The CDR3 reads CASSWGGTEAFF. CDR3 coding DNA: TGTGCCAGCAGCTGGGGGGGGACTGAAGCTTTCTTT.

CDR3 DNA sequence: TGTGCCAGCAGCTTAGATCTCCCTCGACACGGTTCCTACGAGCAGTACTTC. It codes for CASSLDLPRHGSYEQYF. The genes are TRBV11-2 and TRBJ2-7, with D unresolved. The germline V gene has CDR1 SGHAT and CDR2 FQNNGV. The CDR3 extends over 17 amino acids. V was clipped by 0 bases and J by 1 base, with 16 bases between them.

The V gene is TRBV6-5, the J gene TRBJ1-4, with D tentatively TRBD1 (6 bases). The germline V and J ends were trimmed by 0 bases and 8 bases, with 13 bases remaining between them. The CDR3 covers 15 residues. Germline CDR1 MNHEY, CDR2 SVGAGI. This chain's CDR3 is CASSYSGGGWEKLFF. The DNA for the CDR3 is TGTGCCAGCAGTTACTCAGGGGGAGGGTGGGAAAAACTGTTTTTT.

The chain carries TRBV28 and TRBJ2-3, with 11 bases matching TRBD2. Unmatched junction bases numbered 8, after V lost 10 bases and J lost 2 bases. Germline V gene sequence: CDR1 MDHEN, CDR2 SYDVKM. The CDR3 totals 15 residues. CDR3 nucleotides: TGTGCCAACCACTTAGCGGGAGGGCCCACAGATACGCAGTATTTT. It codes for CANHLAGGPTDTQYF.

This clone occurred once. The rearrangement joins TRBV9 to TRBJ1-4; no reliable D call. Germline lookup yields CDR1 SGDLS and CDR2 YYNGEE. Trimming shortened V by 0 bases and J by 4 bases, and 4 bases separated the two germline ends. This CDR3 comprises 13 residues. The CDR3 coding sequence is TGTGCCAGCAGCGTAGTCAATAATGAAAAACTGTTTTTT. This sequence encodes CASSVVNNEKLFF.

V gene TRBV28 combines with J gene TRBJ2-7; 7 nucleotides agree with TRBD1. Trimming took 5 bases from V and 3 from J; bases not matched to a gene: 7. The germline V gene encodes CDR1 MDHEN and CDR2 SYDVKM. There are 14 residues in the CDR3. CDR3 in DNA: TGTGCCAGCAGTCCTTGGGACAGACACTACGAGCAGTACTTC. It translates to CASSPWDRHYEQYF.

The rearrangement uses TRBV28 and TRBJ1-5; TRBD1 aligns across 8 bases. Germline V gene lookup returns CDR1 MDHEN and CDR2 SYDVKM. The CDR3 sequence is 15 residues long. The J segment lost 4 bases and the V segment lost 2 bases, leaving 4 bases of the junction unmatched. CDR3 DNA: TGTGCCAGCAGTTTAGCGACAGGGGAGAATCAGCCCCAGCATTTT. It specifies CASSLATGENQPQHF. The entire variable domain, with the rest obtained from reference TRBV28 and TRBJ1-5, is as follows: DVKVTQSSRYLVKRTGEKVFLECVQDMDHENMFWYRQDPGLGLRLIYFSYDVKMKEKGDIPEGYSVSREKKERFSLILESASTNQTSMYLCASSLATGENQPQHFGDGTRLSIL.

This chain connects TRBV19 to TRBJ2-1, with D perhaps matching TRBD2 (5 bases). V lost 5 bases and J lost 8, with 16 bases in between. This CDR3 is built from 14 residues. CDR1 is LNHDA, CDR2 SQIVND, per germline (reference sequence). CDR3 protein: CASSYLGSVDEQFF. In nucleotides, the CDR3 is TGTGCCAGTAGTTATCTGGGTAGCGTTGATGAGCAGTTCTTC. The whole variable domain, filled in from reference TRBV19 and TRBJ2-1, reads DGGITQSPKYLFRKEGQNVTLSCEQNLNHDAMYWYRQDPGQGLRLIYYSQIVNDFQKGDIAEGYSVSREKKESFPLTVTSAQKNPTAFYLCASSYLGSVDEQFFGPGTRLTVL.

The chain couples TRBV5-6 to TRBJ2-1, with 8 bases that match TRBD2. After removal of 3 bases from V and 7 bases from J, the junction contained 9 bases not matched to a gene. CDR1 and CDR2 (germline): SGHDT, YYEEEE. The CDR3 totals 15 residues. In DNA form, the CDR3 reads TGTGCCAGCAGCTGGTCCGGGACTAGGGGGAATGAGCAGTTCTTC. This gives the protein CASSWSGTRGNEQFF.

This chain joins TRBV7-8 and TRBJ1-2; 10 positions agree with TRBD1. CDR1 is SGHVS and CDR2 is FQNEAQ in the germline V gene. This CDR3 region has 16 residues. The V gene end was trimmed by 4 bases and the J gene end by 5 bases; junction bases not matched to a gene: 10. CDR3 amino acids: CASSSDTGTGAYGYTF. The DNA for the CDR3 is TGTGCCAGCAGCTCGGACACCGGGACAGGGGCTTATGGCTACACCTTC.

V usage is TRBV5-4 and J usage is TRBJ2-7; D might be TRBD1 (5 bases). Germline V lookup: CDR1 SGHNT, CDR2 YYREEE (reference sequence). The CDR3 has 14 residues. Trimming removed 3 bases from V and 3 bases from J, with 13 bases in between. This chain's CDR3 is CASSSPLTGYEQYF. As DNA, the CDR3 is TGTGCCAGCAGCTCACCGCTAACAGGCTACGAGCAGTACTTC.